This T cell receptor (beta chain) was profiled in a study of blood T cell repertoires in COVID-19. The CDR3 runs to 17 residues. From germline, CDR1 is SSHAT and CDR2 FNYEAQ (reference sequence). V dropped 1 base and J dropped 3; count of bases not matched to a gene: 3. Clones were read by immunoSEQ multiplex PCR, and TCRdb kept only the in-frame ones, dropping some. The sample includes under 250,000 clones, 65% to 85% seen only once; the top ten take 1.5%. Sequenced material: peripheral blood. This sequence originates from a woman between 40 and 50 years old who had recovered from COVID-19. The rearrangement joins TRBV7-7 to TRBJ2-3, with 14 bases that match TRBD2. The CDR3 coding sequence is TGTGCCAGCAGCTTAGGACTAGCGGGGGGGCAGACAGATACGCAGTATTTT. It codes for CASSLGLAGGQTDTQYF.